A selection of T cell receptor beta chains follows, all from one sample in a study of T-cell reconstitution after alpha-beta-depleted transplantation in children. TCRdb recomputed calls from the PCR reads with MiXCR, one row per CDR3 protein. The sample records about 600,000 distinct CDR3 sequences, roughly 13% being singletons. The sample here was PBMCs, mostly from graft donor cells, taken 360 days after TCRalphabeta/CD19-depleted stem cell transplant. The receptors were sampled from a male patient between 10 and 17 years old who had a stem cell transplant for acute myeloid leukemia, so the T cells may come from the graft donor. Both conserved end residues are part of each CDR3. The D gene is left open where the match is weak. Clone size, where shown, is once, few, many, or a class for clones that have expanded.

V gene	J gene	clone size	D gene	CDR3 protein	CDR3 DNA
TRBV2	TRBJ2-2	many	TRBD1	CASSRVTGGTGELFF	TGTGCCAGCAGTAGAGTGACAGGGGGGACCGGGGAGCTGTTTTTT
TRBV18	TRBJ2-5	few	NA	CASSPLPPEKETQYF	TGTGCCAGCTCACCATTGCCGCCGGAAAAAGAGACCCAGTACTTC
TRBV20-1	TRBJ2-1	NA	NA	CSALKGGVIYNEQFF	TGCAGTGCCCTGAAAGGGGGAGTAATATACAATGAGCAGTTCTTC
TRBV7-9	TRBJ2-1	few	TRBD2	CASTVGLAADNEQFF	TGTGCCAGCACCGTGGGACTAGCGGCCGACAATGAGCAGTTCTTC
TRBV2	TRBJ2-2	many	TRBD2	CASGPGGGTGELFF	TGTGCCAGCGGTCCGGGGGGAGGCACCGGGGAGCTGTTTTTT
TRBV2	TRBJ2-6	few	NA	CASSEAGAHGANVLTF	TGTGCCAGCAGTGAGGCGGGGGCACACGGGGCCAACGTCCTGACTTTC
TRBV4-3	TRBJ2-2	NA	TRBD1	CASSPSGTGFTGELFF	TGCGCCAGCAGCCCTTCCGGGACAGGGTTCACCGGGGAGCTGTTTTTT
TRBV12-3/TRBV12-4	TRBJ2-2	NA	TRBD2	CASRPLAGEHTGELFF	TGTGCCAGCAGGCCTCTAGCGGGAGAGCACACCGGGGAGCTGTTTTTT
TRBV10-3	TRBJ1-1	many	NA	CAISESKLGMNTEAFF	TGTGCCATCAGTGAGTCGAAACTGGGCATGAACACTGAAGCTTTCTTT
TRBV28	TRBJ2-1	many	NA	CASSPTLAFEQFF	TGTGCCAGCAGTCCCACCCTAGCATTTGAGCAGTTCTTC
TRBV7-8	TRBJ1-3	NA	NA	CASTQGRGASTSGNTIYF	TGTGCCAGCACCCAGGGTCGGGGGGCCTCAACCTCTGGAAACACCATATATTTT
TRBV10-3	TRBJ2-7	NA	TRBD2	CAIRGGGGYEQYF	TGTGCCATCCGCGGGGGGGGAGGGTACGAGCAGTACTTC
TRBV5-1	TRBJ2-2	once	NA	CASRLAGAALNTGELFF	TGCGCCAGCAGGTTAGCTGGGGCAGCCCTGAACACCGGGGAGCTGTTTTTT
TRBV24-1	TRBJ2-2	many	NA	CATKGLSTGELFF	TGTGCCACCAAAGGTTTGAGCACCGGGGAGCTGTTTTTT
TRBV7-6	TRBJ2-3	NA	TRBD2	CASSLQAGGITDTQYF	TGTGCCAGCAGCTTGCAAGCGGGAGGAATAACAGATACGCAGTATTTT
TRBV5-5	TRBJ1-3	few	NA	CASSLLRAGNTIYF	TGTGCCAGCAGCTTGTTAAGGGCTGGAAACACCATATATTTT
TRBV29-1	TRBJ1-2	few	NA	CSADSRPSYGYTF	TGCAGCGCCGACTCTCGCCCTAGCTATGGCTACACCTTC
TRBV20-1	TRBJ2-3	NA	TRBD1	CSARLGGQGAAQYF	TGCAGTGCTAGACTGGGGGGACAGGGAGCCGCGCAGTATTTT
TRBV4-3	TRBJ2-1	NA	TRBD1	CVSSRAGQGTYNEQFF	TGCGTCAGCAGCCGAGCGGGACAGGGGACCTACAATGAGCAGTTCTTC
TRBV28	TRBJ2-5	few	NA	CASSPPPSEETQYF	TGTGCCAGCAGTCCTCCCCCTAGCGAAGAGACCCAGTACTTC
TRBV18	TRBJ2-7	NA	TRBD2	CASSRASGTYEQYF	TGTGCCAGCTCACGCGCTAGCGGGACGTACGAGCAGTACTTC
TRBV4-3	TRBJ2-1	few	TRBD2	CASSQATSGRGGDEQFF	TGCGCCAGCAGCCAAGCGACTAGCGGGAGGGGTGGCGATGAGCAGTTCTTC